The entry below gives a single T cell receptor (beta chain) sequence along with its context. Antigen specificity is unknown. This specimen belongs to a study of T-cell memory formation after mild COVID-19. Study outcomes and limitations: CD4+ contracting clones lay mainly in CM and EM, CD8+ ones in EMRA. The authors did not confirm SARS-CoV-2 specificity of second-wave clones peaking day 37.

Germline V gives CDR1 SGHTA, CDR2 FQGTGA. The CDR3 contains 16 residues. The V gene end was trimmed by 3 bases and the J gene end by 6 bases; junction bases not matched to a gene: 10. TCRdb re-derived calls from the 5' RACE reads in MiXCR, one entry per CDR3 protein. Of fewer than 350,000 distinct CDR3 sequences in the sample, roughly 8% were seen once. The sequenced sample consisted of PBMCs or a T cell subset sorted from them (not recorded which). The sequence came from a man aged 18-30 years who had mild COVID-19 (a few samples of this study predate the infection). Cell type and time point are not known. This chain uses TRBV7-3 with TRBJ2-3, with TRBD1 matching over 9 bases. CDR3: CASSFSGTGPSDTQYF. For the CDR3, the DNA is TGTGCCAGCAGCTTTAGTGGGACAGGGCCTTCCGATACGCAGTATTTT.